The 18 T cell receptor beta chains below come from one sample, sequenced in a study of identical twins. TCRdb called the 5' RACE reads again in MiXCR, with one record for every CDR3 protein. The data hold about 480,000 distinct CDR3 sequences, with 12% to 15% observed a single time. These data were also filed under a second study, of yellow fever vaccine responses in identical twins.

Sequenced: CD4+ T cells sorted from blood. The source of these receptors is a woman in her late teens or twenties in good health.

This clonotype was found many times. The V call is TRBV10-3, the J call TRBJ2-5, with D perhaps matching TRBD1 or TRBD2 (5 bases each). V shed 2 bases and J shed 7 bases, with 11 bases lying between them. Germline V gene sequence: CDR1 ENHRY, CDR2 SYGVKD. The CDR3 length is 13 residues. The CDR3 reads CAISEIGGGTQYF. The DNA for the CDR3 is TGTGCCATCAGTGAGATAGGTGGGGGGACCCAGTACTTC.

This clonotype has a handful of counts. The rearrangement links TRBV10-3 to TRBJ2-1; 12 nucleotides align to TRBD2. This CDR3 comprises 16 residues. Germline CDR1 reads ENHRY; CDR2 reads SYGVKD. V shed 5 bases and J 6 bases; nucleotides not matched to a gene: 8. This chain's CDR3 is CAISSLAGGPGNEQFF. The CDR3 DNA is TGTGCCATCAGTTCCCTAGCGGGAGGGCCGGGCAATGAGCAGTTCTTC.

In its sample, this clonotype was seen a few times. The V gene is TRBV5-5, the J gene TRBJ2-3, with 10 bases aligning to TRBD2. The CDR3 covers 15 residues. Germline CDR1 SGHKS, CDR2 YYEKEE (reference sequence). The junction had 9 bases not matched to a gene; V was cut back by 5 bases and J by 6 bases. CDR3 sequence (DNA): TGTGCCAGCAGAATTCAAGCGGGGGGGCCCGATACGCAGTATTTT. It codes for CASRIQAGGPDTQYF. Drawing the rest from reference TRBV5-5 and TRBJ2-3, the complete variable domain is DAGVTQSPTHLIKTRGQQVTLRCSPISGHKSVSWYQQVLGQGPQFIFQYYEKEERGRGNFPDRFSARQFPNYSSELNVNALLLGDSALYLCASRIQAGGPDTQYFGPGTRLTVL.

This clonotype was counted only a few times. The V call is TRBV6-2 or TRBV6-3, the J call TRBJ2-3; the match to TRBD2 covers 11 bases. The CDR3 totals 19 residues. Germline assignment: CDR1 MNHEY and CDR2 SVGEGT. V lost 2 bases to trimming and J lost 4 bases; unmatched junction nucleotides: 14. CDR3 nucleotide sequence: TGTGCCAGCAGTTACCTCCTAGCGGGAGGACGGGAAGAGCCAGATACGCAGTATTTT. This codes for CASSYLLAGGREEPDTQYF.

This clonotype was seen only a few times. The chain joins TRBV5-1 to TRBJ2-5, with D perhaps matching TRBD1 (6 bases). Trimming pared 0 bases from V and 6 bases from J, leaving 15 bases between. Germline CDR1 reads SGHRS; CDR2 reads YFSETQ. The CDR3 loop spans 15 amino acids. DNA for the CDR3: TGCGCCAGCAGCTTGGAAGGGACACCCATCCAGACCCAGTACTTC. It is translated as CASSLEGTPIQTQYF. Combining the CDR3 with reference TRBV5-1 and TRBJ2-5 gives the whole variable domain KAGVTQTPRYLIKTRGQQVTLSCSPISGHRSVSWYQQTPGQGLQFLFEYFSETQRNKGNFPGRFSGRQFSNSRSEMNVSTLELGDSALYLCASSLEGTPIQTQYFGPGTRLLVL.

This clonotype was counted a few times. The chain employs TRBV20-1 and TRBJ2-5, with D uncertain. In germline, CDR1 is DFQATT, CDR2 SNEGSKA (reference sequence). The CDR3 is 13 residues long. The V and J ends lost 2 bases and 10 bases respectively, with 17 bases between them. The CDR3 is CSARPLPPELQYF. DNA of the CDR3: TGCAGTGCTAGACCTCTCCCCCCGGAGCTCCAGTACTTC.

This clonotype was counted between two and nine times. This chain links TRBV12-3 or TRBV12-4 with TRBJ2-1; 9 nucleotides match TRBD1. Trimming at V came to 5 bases and at J to 3 bases, leaving 8 bases not matched to a gene. This CDR3 comprises 16 residues. The CDR3 region is CASSVMSGQGYNEQFF. The CDR3 coding sequence is TGTGCCAGCAGTGTTATGTCGGGACAGGGCTACAATGAGCAGTTCTTC.

The rearrangement links TRBV7-9 to TRBJ1-1; tentative D call: TRBD1 (5 bases). V lost 3 bases to trimming and J lost 1 base, with 9 bases between them. The germline V gene encodes CDR1 SEHNR and CDR2 FQNEAQ (reference sequence). CDR3 length: 14 residues. This CDR3 reads CASSLAGTNTEAFF. CDR3 bases: TGTGCCAGCAGCTTGGCGGGGACGAACACTGAAGCTTTCTTT.

The chain couples TRBV6-4 to TRBJ2-1, with D perhaps TRBD1 or TRBD2 (6 bases each). V dropped 8 bases and J dropped 4 bases, with 15 bases sitting between them. Germline CDR1 and CDR2: MRHNA and SNTAGT. The CDR3 loop spans 14 amino acids. CDR3 coding DNA: TGTGCCAGCGGGATCGGCGGGACATACAATGAGCAGTTCTTC. It yields the protein CASGIGGTYNEQFF.

This clonotype has at least ten counts. The genes are TRBV5-1 and TRBJ2-2, with 10 bases matching TRBD2. V dropped 5 bases and J dropped 3; count of bases not matched to a gene: 4. This CDR3 has 15 residues. The germline V gene has CDR1 SGHRS and CDR2 YFSETQ. The DNA of the CDR3 is TGCGCCAGCAGTTTAGCGGGAGGCCACACCGGGGAGCTGTTTTTT. Its translation: CASSLAGGHTGELFF.

This clonotype occurred a few times. The gene calls are TRBV7-8 and TRBJ2-7; 7 bases agree with TRBD1. CDR1 SGHVS and CDR2 FQNEAQ come from the germline V gene. The ends lost 6 bases at V and 2 bases at J; junction bases unmatched: 10. The CDR3 extends over 15 amino acids. CDR3 DNA: TGTGCCAGCAGACAGACCGGGACAGTGACCTACGAGCAGTACTTC. It is translated as CASRQTGTVTYEQYF.

The rearrangement uses TRBV6-2 or TRBV6-3 and TRBJ2-5, with D uncertain. Germline CDR1 reads MNHEY; CDR2 reads SVGEGT. The CDR3 extends over 14 amino acids. V was trimmed by 4 bases and J by 5 bases, leaving 14 bases between them. CDR3 region: CASSSTSSRETQYF. The DNA for the CDR3 is TGTGCCAGCAGTTCGACTTCCTCCCGGGAGACCCAGTACTTC.

This clonotype was picked up many times. The chain carries TRBV25-1 and TRBJ2-4; TRBD2 is a possible D gene (6 bases). Germline lookup yields CDR1 MGHDK and CDR2 SYGVNS. The CDR3 contains 13 residues. The V end was cut by 8 bases, the J end by 4 bases, with 12 bases between. This CDR3 reads CASLGTPKNIQYF. In nucleotides, the CDR3 is TGTGCCAGCCTAGGGACTCCTAAAAACATTCAGTACTTC.

The rearrangement joins TRBV7-2 to TRBJ2-5; TRBD2 is a possible D gene (7 bases). V lost 4 bases and J 1 base, leaving 19 bases between the germline ends. Looked up from germline, CDR1 is SGHTA and CDR2 is FQGNSA. The CDR3 length is 17 residues. The CDR3 region is CASSSRGGLLIQETQYF. The CDR3, as DNA: TGTGCCAGCAGCTCAAGGGGGGGGCTCTTAATCCAAGAGACCCAGTACTTC.

This clonotype was counted a few times. The chain recombines TRBV3-1 with TRBJ2-7; D gene ambiguous. CDR1 LGHDT and CDR2 YNNKEL come from the germline V gene (reference sequence). This CDR3 region has 13 residues. With 1 base removed from V and 2 bases from J, the gap between germline ends came to 6 bases. The CDR3 loop is CASSQAGPYEQYF. The CDR3 region has the DNA TGTGCCAGCAGCCAAGCTGGACCCTACGAGCAGTACTTC.

Only a few counts were recorded for this clonotype. The gene calls are TRBV5-1 and TRBJ1-6; weak D call: TRBD1 (6 bases). The CDR3 length is 14 residues. CDR1 and CDR2 from the germline V gene are SGHRS and YFSETQ. V lost 1 base to trimming and J lost 6 bases, with 8 bases between them. CDR3 coding DNA: TGCGCCAGCAGCTTGACAGGGTTTAATTCACCCCTCCACTTT. Amino acid sequence: CASSLTGFNSPLHF.

The sample holds a few counts of this clonotype. The V call is TRBV7-9, the J call TRBJ2-4; D unclear. CDR3 size: 17 residues. Per germline, CDR1 SEHNR and CDR2 FQNEAQ (reference sequence). Trimming left V 1 base short and J 1 base short, with 14 bases between. CDR3 sequence: CASSLVIPGVAKNIQYF. CDR3 in DNA: TGTGCCAGCAGCTTAGTCATCCCTGGGGTGGCCAAAAACATTCAGTACTTC. The full variable domain, completed using reference TRBV7-9 and TRBJ2-4, is DTGVSQNPRHKITKRGQNVTFRCDPISEHNRLYWYRQTLGQGPEFLTYFQNEAQLEKSRLLSDRFSAERPKGSFSTLEIQRTEQGDSAMYLCASSLVIPGVAKNIQYFGAGTRLSVL.

This sequence joins TRBV18 and TRBJ2-1; 15 bases line up with TRBD2. The trim removed 6 bases at V and 12 bases at J, leaving 9 bases unmatched. In germline, CDR1 is KGHSH, CDR2 LQKENI. The CDR3 runs to 15 residues. The CDR3 DNA is TGTGCCAGCTCGCCGGGACTAGCGGGAGGAGTCGGGCAGTTCTTC. It specifies CASSPGLAGGVGQFF. The variable domain in full, with the rest retrieved from reference TRBV18 and TRBJ2-1, is NAGVMQNPRHLVRRRGQEARLRCSPMKGHSHVYWYRQLPEEGLKFMVYLQKENIIDESGMPKERFSAEFPKEGPSILRIQQVVRGDSAAYFCASSPGLAGGVGQFFGPGTRLTVL.